This T cell receptor beta chain originates from a study of blood T cell repertoires in COVID-19. Trimming took 0 bases from V and 7 from J, leaving 8 bases between them. The length of the CDR3 is 14 residues. Germline V gene lookup returns CDR1 SGHKS and CDR2 YYEKEE (reference sequence). Profiling relied on immunoSEQ multiplex PCR, and the TCRdb table lists in-frame clones only, not all of them. Of roughly 150,000 clones listed, more than 65% are singletons. The sample consisted of peripheral blood. The clonotype originates from a man between 65 and 85 years old with active or convalescent COVID-19. J is TRBJ1-6 and V is TRBV5-5; a possible D gene is TRBD1 (6 bases). CDR3 bases: TGTGCCAGCAGCTTGGCAGGGGTCAATTCACCCCTCCACTTT. This codes for CASSLAGVNSPLHF.